This T cell receptor (beta chain) is from a study of breast tumors, draining lymph nodes, adjacent tissues. Study-wide findings and caveats: The lymph node origin of tumor T cells was framed as consistent with a hypothesis, not demonstrated. Tumors had less TCR diversity than lymph nodes, more than nontumor tissue. Findings are consistent with lymph node origin and intratumoral expansion of most tumor T cells.

The lymph nodes were axillary draining lymph nodes from breast cancer patients. Each CDR3 protein is one row after TCRdb ran MiXCR on the multiplex PCR reads. The data contain some 150,000 distinct CDR3 sequences, 20% to 25% of them singletons. Trimming removed 0 bases at V and 0 bases at J, with 15 bases between. Germline-derived CDR1 and CDR2 are SGHTA and FQGNSA. The CDR3 covers 17 residues. Many counts were recorded for this clonotype. The antigen is unknown. The receptor was derived from a female donor with breast cancer. Some clones in this sample may be carry-over from other donors' samples. The sequenced material came from axillary lymph node tissue. The chain links TRBV7-2 to TRBJ2-7; perhaps TRBD2 as D (5 bases). CDR3 in DNA: TGTGCCAGCAGCTTAGCGGGAGTAGGGCCAAACTCCTACGAGCAGTACTTC. Protein sequence: CASSLAGVGPNSYEQYF. Full variable domain (rest looked up from reference TRBV7-2 and TRBJ2-7): GAGVSQSPSNKVTEKGKDVELRCDPISGHTALYWYRQSLGQGLEFLIYFQGNSAPDKSGLPSDRFSAERTGGSVSTLTIQRTQQEDSAVYLCASSLAGVGPNSYEQYFGPGTRLTVT.